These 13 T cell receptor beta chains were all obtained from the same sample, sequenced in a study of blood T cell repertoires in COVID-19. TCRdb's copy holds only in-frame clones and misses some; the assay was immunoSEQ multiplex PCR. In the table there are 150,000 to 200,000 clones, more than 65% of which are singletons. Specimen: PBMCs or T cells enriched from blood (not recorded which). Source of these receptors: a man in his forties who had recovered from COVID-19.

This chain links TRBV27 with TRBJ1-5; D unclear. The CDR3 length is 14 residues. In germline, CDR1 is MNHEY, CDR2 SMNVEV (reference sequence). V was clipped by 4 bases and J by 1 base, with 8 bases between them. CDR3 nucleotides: TGTGCCAGCAGTTCATCCGGGAGCAATCAGCCCCAGCATTTT. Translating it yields CASSSSGSNQPQHF.

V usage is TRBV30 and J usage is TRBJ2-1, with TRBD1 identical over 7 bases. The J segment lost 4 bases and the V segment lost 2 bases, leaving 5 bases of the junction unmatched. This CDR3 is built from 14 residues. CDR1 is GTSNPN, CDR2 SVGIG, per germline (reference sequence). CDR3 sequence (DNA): TGTGCCTGGAGTTGGGACAGCTTTTACAATGAGCAGTTCTTC. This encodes CAWSWDSFYNEQFF. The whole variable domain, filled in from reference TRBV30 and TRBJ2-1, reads SQTIHQWPATLVQPVGSPLSLECTVEGTSNPNLYWYRQAAGRGLQLLFYSVGIGQISSEVPQNLSASRPQDRQFILSSKKLLLSDSGFYLCAWSWDSFYNEQFFGPGTRLTVL.

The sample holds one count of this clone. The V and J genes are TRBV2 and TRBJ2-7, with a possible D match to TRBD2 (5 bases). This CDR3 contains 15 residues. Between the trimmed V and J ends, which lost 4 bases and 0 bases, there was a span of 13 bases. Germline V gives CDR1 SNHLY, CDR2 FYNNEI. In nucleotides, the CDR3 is TGTGCCAGCAGTGGGGTAGCGATTAGCTCCTACGAGCAGTACTTC. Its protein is CASSGVAISSYEQYF.

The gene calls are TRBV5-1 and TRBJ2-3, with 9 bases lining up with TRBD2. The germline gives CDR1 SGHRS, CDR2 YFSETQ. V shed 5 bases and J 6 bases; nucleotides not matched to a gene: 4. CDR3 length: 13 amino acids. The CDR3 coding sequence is TGCGCCAGCAGTTTTGGGACTAGCGATACGCAGTATTTT. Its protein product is CASSFGTSDTQYF.

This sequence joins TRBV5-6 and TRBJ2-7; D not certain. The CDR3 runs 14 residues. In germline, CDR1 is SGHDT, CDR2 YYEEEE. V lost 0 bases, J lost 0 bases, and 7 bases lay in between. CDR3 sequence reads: CASSLVGGSYEQYF. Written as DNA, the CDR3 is TGTGCCAGCAGCTTGGTTGGCGGCTCCTACGAGCAGTACTTC.

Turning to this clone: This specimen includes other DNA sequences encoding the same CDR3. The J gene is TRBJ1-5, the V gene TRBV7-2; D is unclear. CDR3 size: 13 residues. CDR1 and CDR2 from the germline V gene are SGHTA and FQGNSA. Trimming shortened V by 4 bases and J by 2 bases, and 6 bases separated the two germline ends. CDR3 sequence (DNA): TGTGCCAGCAGCTCTACAGGCAATCAGCCCCAGCATTTT. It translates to CASSSTGNQPQHF.

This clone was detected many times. The CDR3 nucleotides are TGTGCCAGCAGTCGCCTGGGGGCGGGGCAGGGGGGTTCACCCCTCCACTTT. The encoded protein is CASSRLGAGQGGSPLHF. V gene TRBV6-6 combines with J gene TRBJ1-6, with 7 bases fitting TRBD1. The CDR3 totals 17 residues. CDR1 is MNHNY, CDR2 SVGAGI, per germline (reference sequence). Trimming at V came to 5 bases and at J to 9 bases, leaving 16 bases not matched to a gene.

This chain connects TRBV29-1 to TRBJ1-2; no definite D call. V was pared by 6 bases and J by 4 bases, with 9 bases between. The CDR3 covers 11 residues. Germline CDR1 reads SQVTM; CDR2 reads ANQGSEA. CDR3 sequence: CSVQPGYGYTF. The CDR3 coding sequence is TGCAGCGTCCAACCGGGCTATGGCTACACCTTC.

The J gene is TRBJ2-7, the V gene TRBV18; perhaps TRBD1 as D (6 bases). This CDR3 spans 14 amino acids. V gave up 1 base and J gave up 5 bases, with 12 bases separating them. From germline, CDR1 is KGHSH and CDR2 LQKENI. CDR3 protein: CASSPRDTAHEQYF. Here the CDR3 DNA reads TGTGCCAGCTCACCACGGGACACGGCTCACGAGCAGTACTTC.

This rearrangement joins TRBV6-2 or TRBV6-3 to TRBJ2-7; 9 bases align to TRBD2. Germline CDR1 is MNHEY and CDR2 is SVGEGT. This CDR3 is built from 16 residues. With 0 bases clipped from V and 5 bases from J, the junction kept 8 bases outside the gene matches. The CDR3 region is CASSYSPAGGPHEQYF. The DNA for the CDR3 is TGTGCCAGCAGTTACTCTCCTGCGGGGGGGCCCCACGAGCAGTACTTC.

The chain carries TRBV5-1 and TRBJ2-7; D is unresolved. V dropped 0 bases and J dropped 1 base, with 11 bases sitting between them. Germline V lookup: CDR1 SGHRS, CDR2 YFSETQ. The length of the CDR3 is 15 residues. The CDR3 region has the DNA TGCGCCAGCAGCTTGGAGTCAGTAGCTTCCTACGAGCAGTACTTC. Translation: CASSLESVASYEQYF. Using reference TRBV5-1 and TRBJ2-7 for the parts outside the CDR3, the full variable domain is KAGVTQTPRYLIKTRGQQVTLSCSPISGHRSVSWYQQTPGQGLQFLFEYFSETQRNKGNFPGRFSGRQFSNSRSEMNVSTLELGDSALYLCASSLESVASYEQYFGPGTRLTVT.

CDR3 loop: CASSKIAGLDEQFF. As DNA, the CDR3 is TGTGCCAGCAGCAAGATTGCGGGGCTGGATGAGCAGTTCTTC. This sequence joins TRBV7-2 and TRBJ2-1; a possible D gene is TRBD2 (6 bases). This CDR3 contains 14 residues. V was pared by 5 bases and J by 8 bases, with 16 bases between. The germline CDR1 and CDR2 sequences are SGHTA and FQGNSA.

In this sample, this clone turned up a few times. DNA for the CDR3: TGTGCCAGCAGCCGGATGGGGGGGCACTACGCCGGGGAGCTGTTTTTT. Translated, it gives CASSRMGGHYAGELFF. The chain joins TRBV5-8 to TRBJ2-2; maybe TRBD2 (7 bases). The CDR3 has 16 amino acids. V dropped 4 bases and J dropped 6 bases, with 19 bases sitting between them. The germline CDR1 and CDR2 sequences are SGHTS and YDEGEE.